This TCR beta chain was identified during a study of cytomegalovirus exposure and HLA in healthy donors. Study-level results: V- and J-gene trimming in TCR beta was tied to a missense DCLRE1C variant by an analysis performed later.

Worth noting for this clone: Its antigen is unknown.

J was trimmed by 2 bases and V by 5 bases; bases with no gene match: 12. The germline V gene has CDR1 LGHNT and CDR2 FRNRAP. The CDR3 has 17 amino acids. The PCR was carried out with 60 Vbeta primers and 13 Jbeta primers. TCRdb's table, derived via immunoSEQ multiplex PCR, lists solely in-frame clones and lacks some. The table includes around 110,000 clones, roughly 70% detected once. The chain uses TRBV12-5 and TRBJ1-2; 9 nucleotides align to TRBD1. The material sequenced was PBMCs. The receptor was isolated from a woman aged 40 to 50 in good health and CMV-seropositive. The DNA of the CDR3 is TGTGCTAGTGGTCCGCCGGGACAGGGAGCGGCCAACTATGGCTACACCTTC. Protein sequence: CASGPPGQGAANYGYTF.